This passage covers 26 T cell receptor beta chains from one sample sequenced in a study of cytomegalovirus exposure and HLA in healthy donors. 60 Vbeta and 13 Jbeta primers were used in PCR. Method: immunoSEQ multiplex PCR; TCRdb's copy keeps in-frame clones and lacks some. This table holds 140,000 to 150,000 clones, around a tenth found once. Material: PBMCs. The receptors here all came from a man between 45 and 60 years old in good health and CMV-seronegative.

This clone was seen only a few times. The chain has TRBV5-1 and TRBJ1-1; D not certain. V was cut by 4 bases and J by 0 bases, with 7 bases left in between. Germline V gene sequence: CDR1 SGHRS, CDR2 YFSETQ. The CDR3 consists of 13 residues. CDR3 DNA: TGCGCCAGCAGCGTAACGGTGAACACTGAAGCTTTCTTT. As protein: CASSVTVNTEAFF.

This clone has just a few counts. The chain combines TRBV5-1 with TRBJ2-5, with 10 nucleotides matching TRBD1. CDR1 and CDR2 (germline): SGHRS, YFSETQ. V dropped 4 bases and J dropped 5; count of bases not matched to a gene: 5. The length of the CDR3 is 14 residues. The CDR3 DNA reads as TGCGCCAGCAGCACGGGACAGGGGAGGGAGACCCAGTACTTC. It codes for CASSTGQGRETQYF.

The chain recombines TRBV10-3 with TRBJ2-7, with D possibly matching TRBD1 (5 bases). The CDR3 totals 15 residues. The germline V gene encodes CDR1 ENHRY and CDR2 SYGVKD. V dropped 3 bases and J dropped 4 bases, with 16 bases sitting between them. CDR3 nucleotide sequence: TGTGCCATCAGTGAAGAAACAGGACATTCGTACGAGCAGTACTTC. Its protein product is CAISEETGHSYEQYF.

V gene TRBV6-5 combines with J gene TRBJ1-3, with 7 bases fitting TRBD1. CDR1 and CDR2 (germline): MNHEY, SVGAGI. The CDR3 is made up of 14 amino acids. Unmatched junction bases numbered 5, after V lost 6 bases and J lost 3 bases. Here the CDR3 reads CASRDREGGNTIYF. In DNA form, the CDR3 reads TGTGCCAGCAGAGACAGGGAAGGTGGAAACACCATATATTTT.

The V call is TRBV15, the J call TRBJ1-5; a possible D gene is TRBD1 (6 bases). Germline V gives CDR1 LNHNV, CDR2 YYDKDF (reference sequence). Trimming removed 1 base at V and 0 bases at J, with 16 bases between. CDR3 size: 18 residues. CDR3 region: CATSRAPGHLFSNQPQHF. CDR3 coding DNA: TGTGCCACCAGCAGAGCCCCGGGACATCTTTTTAGCAATCAGCCCCAGCATTTT.

V gene TRBV7-6 combines with J gene TRBJ2-7; the D gene is possibly TRBD2 (5 bases). The V gene's germline CDR1 is SGHVS and CDR2 FNYEAQ. The CDR3 consists of 17 residues. Trimming took 5 bases from V and 0 from J, leaving 20 bases between them. CDR3 in amino acids: CASSPIVVGLSSYEQYF. DNA of the CDR3: TGTGCCAGCAGCCCCATTGTGGTCGGACTCAGCTCCTACGAGCAGTACTTC.

The chain is built from TRBV6-5 and TRBJ2-1; the match to TRBD1 covers 8 bases. Germline CDR1 and CDR2: MNHEY and SVGAGI. This CDR3 contains 14 residues. V was clipped by 5 bases and J by 9 bases; unmatched bases: 9. The CDR3 spells CASSPGQASGEQFF. The CDR3 coding sequence is TGTGCCAGCAGTCCGGGACAGGCCTCCGGTGAGCAGTTCTTC.

In its sample, this clone was seen a few times. The V gene is TRBV12-5, the J gene TRBJ2-4, with a weak D call TRBD2 (5 bases). V was trimmed by 2 bases and J by 0 bases, leaving 5 bases between them. The CDR3 totals 14 residues. The germline V gene has CDR1 LGHNT and CDR2 FRNRAP. The CDR3 sequence: CASGLSGAKNIQYF. The CDR3 coding sequence is TGTGCTAGTGGTTTGAGCGGAGCCAAAAACATTCAGTACTTC.

The rearrangement joins TRBV9 to TRBJ2-7; 14 nucleotides agree with TRBD2. The V gene's germline CDR1 is SGDLS and CDR2 YYNGEE. This CDR3 spans 18 amino acids. V trimming: 4 bases; J trimming: 0 bases; junction bases outside the gene matches: 9. CDR3 sequence reads: CASSLTGLAGVSSYEQYF. CDR3 DNA: TGTGCCAGCAGCCTCACGGGACTAGCGGGAGTTTCCTCCTACGAGCAGTACTTC.

V usage is TRBV11-2 and J usage is TRBJ1-1; D gene ambiguous. Germline V CDR1 and CDR2: SGHAT, FQNNGV. This CDR3 has 13 residues. Trimming left V 1 base short and J 4 bases short, with 7 bases between. This chain's CDR3 is CASSLGRGTEAFF. The DNA of the CDR3 is TGTGCCAGCAGCTTAGGGCGGGGCACTGAAGCTTTCTTT.

This clone turned up a few times. The chain carries TRBV19 and TRBJ2-3, with D perhaps matching TRBD2 (5 bases). This CDR3 comprises 17 residues. The V gene's germline CDR1 is LNHDA and CDR2 SQIVND (reference sequence). Trimming pared 3 bases from V and 0 bases from J, leaving 16 bases between. The CDR3 here is CASSIQKAALSTDTQYF. The CDR3 nucleotides are TGTGCCAGTAGTATTCAAAAAGCGGCCCTTAGCACAGATACGCAGTATTTT.

In nucleotides, the CDR3 is TGCGCCAGCAGCTTAGGTCAGGAGGCTTCACCCCTCCACTTT. Amino acids: CASSLGQEASPLHF. The chain links TRBV5-1 to TRBJ1-6; D is unclear. Germline CDR1 is SGHRS and CDR2 is YFSETQ. Trimming cost V 2 bases and J 9 bases, with 12 bases left between them. This CDR3 has 14 amino acids.

The genes are TRBV19 and TRBJ1-5; tentatively, D is TRBD1 (6 bases). This CDR3 spans 15 amino acids. The germline V gene encodes CDR1 LNHDA and CDR2 SQIVND (reference sequence). Trimming took 6 bases from V and 1 from J, leaving 13 bases between them. The CDR3 bases are TGTGCCAGTAGCCGCCGACAGGAGAGCAATCAGCCCCAGCATTTT. It codes for CASSRRQESNQPQHF.

V usage is TRBV12-5 and J usage is TRBJ1-4; 8 nucleotides align to TRBD1. V shed 8 bases and J 2 bases; nucleotides not matched to a gene: 4. CDR1 is LGHNT, CDR2 FRNRAP, per germline. This CDR3 region has 14 residues. For the CDR3, the DNA is TGTGCTAGTCTCAGGGGGCATACTAATGAAAAACTGTTTTTT. Its translation is CASLRGHTNEKLFF.

The DNA of the CDR3 is TGTGCCAGCAGTGCCCAGATCTCCTCCTACGAGCAGTACTTC. This codes for CASSAQISSYEQYF. This sequence joins TRBV2 and TRBJ2-7; D call uncertain. The CDR3 has 14 residues. CDR1 SNHLY and CDR2 FYNNEI come from the germline V gene. V was cut by 4 bases and J by 0 bases, with 10 bases left in between.

This clone has just a few counts. V and J are TRBV7-3 and TRBJ2-3; the D gene is possibly TRBD1 (6 bases). V lost 1 base, J lost 1 base, and 12 bases lay in between. The CDR3 covers 16 residues. Germline-derived CDR1 and CDR2 are SGHTA and FQGTGA. CDR3 DNA: TGTGCCAGCAGCTTAAGAGGACAGACGGGCACAGATACGCAGTATTTT. This sequence encodes CASSLRGQTGTDTQYF.

As concerns this clone: At one of its ends the junction is not consistent with the germline gene, which may arise from a read error. The CDR3 DNA reads as TGTGCCAGCAGACAAAGGGACAGCTACGAGGAGTTCTTC. Protein product: CASRQRDSYEEFF. The genes are TRBV6-5 and TRBJ2-7; 7 nucleotides line up with TRBD1. Germline CDR1 is MNHEY and CDR2 is SVGAGI. This CDR3 has 13 residues.

This clone appeared a few times. The chain uses TRBV30 and TRBJ1-5; 7 positions match TRBD1. This CDR3 has 14 residues. After removal of 1 base from V and 2 bases from J, the junction contained 2 bases not matched to a gene. The germline CDR1 and CDR2 sequences are GTSNPN and SVGIG (reference sequence). This CDR3 is CAWSAQGGNQPQHF. The CDR3, as DNA: TGTGCCTGGAGTGCCCAGGGGGGCAATCAGCCCCAGCATTTT.

V usage is TRBV4-1 and J usage is TRBJ2-1, with 7 bases identical to TRBD2. The CDR3 sequence is 15 residues long. The germline V gene has CDR1 MGHRA and CDR2 YSYEKL. V lost 6 bases to trimming and J lost 2 bases; unmatched junction nucleotides: 7. The CDR3 reads CASRGFSGPYNEQFF. CDR3 DNA: TGCGCCAGCAGGGGGTTTAGCGGGCCCTACAATGAGCAGTTCTTC.

This chain uses TRBV19 with TRBJ1-3; no firm D call. V gave up 5 bases and J gave up 0 bases, with 17 bases separating them. Germline V gives CDR1 LNHDA, CDR2 SQIVND (reference sequence). The CDR3 has 17 amino acids. The CDR3: CASSHFSEGSSGNTIYF. The CDR3 region has the DNA TGTGCCAGTAGTCATTTCTCGGAGGGTTCCTCTGGAAACACCATATATTTT.

The rearrangement joins TRBV29-1 to TRBJ1-1; the match to TRBD1 covers 7 bases. Trimming took 7 bases from V and 0 from J; bases not matched to a gene: 5. CDR1 SQVTM and CDR2 ANQGSEA come from the germline V gene. The CDR3 extends over 13 amino acids. The CDR3 coding sequence is TGCAGCGCCGAGGGACAGATGAACACTGAAGCTTTCTTT. Protein product: CSAEGQMNTEAFF.

The V call is TRBV6-5, the J call TRBJ1-6; tentatively, D is TRBD1 (6 bases). Per the germline V gene, CDR1 is MNHEY and CDR2 is SVGAGI. Trimming shortened V by 5 bases and J by 7 bases, and 9 bases separated the two germline ends. CDR3 size: 13 residues. The CDR3 bases are TGTGCCAGCAGTCGGGACATCAATTCACCCCTCCACTTT. Translation: CASSRDINSPLHF.

CDR3 region: CASSPGTERNEQFF. In nucleotides, the CDR3 is TGTGCCAGCAGCCCCGGGACAGAGAGAAATGAGCAGTTCTTC. The chain recombines TRBV6-5 with TRBJ2-1; TRBD1 agrees at 7 bases. CDR1 and CDR2 (germline): MNHEY, SVGAGI. CDR3 length: 14 amino acids. V lost 6 bases and J lost 7; bases outside the gene matches: 9.

V gene TRBV7-6 combines with J gene TRBJ2-1; 8 nucleotides align to TRBD2. This CDR3 is built from 16 residues. Germline loops: CDR1 SGHVS, CDR2 FNYEAQ. With V trimmed by 2 bases and J by 4 bases, 7 bases remained unmatched. The CDR3 sequence is CASSLNGGAAYNEQFF. For the CDR3, the DNA is TGTGCCAGCAGCTTAAACGGGGGGGCCGCATACAATGAGCAGTTCTTC.

This clone was recorded a few times. The chain carries TRBV5-1 and TRBJ2-7; 11 nucleotides align to TRBD1. Germline CDR1 reads SGHRS; CDR2 reads YFSETQ. J was trimmed by 5 bases and V by 2 bases; bases with no gene match: 3. The CDR3 runs 14 residues. CDR3 sequence: CASSFRTGGDEQYF. CDR3 nucleotides: TGCGCCAGCAGCTTCCGGACAGGGGGCGACGAGCAGTACTTC.

This clone was found a few times. The chain has TRBV28 and TRBJ1-5; TRBD1 might be the D (6 bases). V was shortened by 5 bases and J by 14 bases, with 10 bases between the two germline ends. Germline V gives CDR1 MDHEN, CDR2 SYDVKM. This CDR3 contains 10 residues. CDR3 sequence reads: CASSAGQKHF. The CDR3 DNA is TGTGCCAGCAGTGCTGGACAGAAGCATTTT.